Listed below are T cell receptor beta chains from one sample, sequenced in a study of molecular identifiers for immune sequencing clone quantification. TCRdb analysed the PCR reads with MiXCR anew, one entry per CDR3 protein. Of about half a million distinct CDR3 sequences listed, about 21% are singletons. Material for sequencing was naive CD8+ T cells from blood, with Jurkat cell RNA spiked in. Receptor source: a human donor in good health. Some libraries in this study had Jurkat cell RNA spiked in. CDR3s leave out the opening cysteine and the closing phenylalanine or tryptophan.

v_call cdr3_aa
TRBV6-5 ASSYLGGGPSDTQY
TRBV2 ASSEALGEPEAF
TRBV12-3/TRBV12-4 ASSLSAYRTSGVYNEQF
TRBV7-9 ASSLADRGLTDTQY
TRBV27 ASSLSGWVYEQY
TRBV5-1 ASSYWTGAETQY
TRBV12-3/TRBV12-4 ASSQELATYNEQF
TRBV2 ASRPGLYEQY
TRBV12-3/TRBV12-4 ASSPIRQGHEQY
TRBV6-5 ASSPLVPAPEAF
TRBV9 ASSPSGGGGYEQY
TRBV20-1 SARETSGWSYEQY